This T cell receptor (beta chain) was captured in a study of CD8+ T cells in alopecia areata. For the study at large: Treated patients took oral tofacitinib at 5 to 10 mg twice daily. Findings of the study overall: Tofacitinib significantly decreased scalp clonality and expanded CD8+ clones among top 100.

A remark on this clone: The target antigen is unknown.

Sequencing relied on a cDNA template that was reverse transcribed from extracted RNA. This table comes from immunoSEQ multiplex PCR, and its TCRdb copy is limited to in-frame clones, with some not included. The sample holds about 210,000 clones, 66% seen once. CDR3 length: 13 amino acids. CDR1 and CDR2 from the germline V gene are SGHRS and YFSETQ. J gave up 5 bases and V 4 bases, and 5 bases lay outside the gene matches. Treatment meaning: oral pan-JAK inhibitor, 5-10 mg twice daily. Sample: CD4+ T cells sorted from blood, taken around week 46, from a patient treated with tofacitinib. This sequence originates from a human donor with alopecia areata. V and J are TRBV5-1 and TRBJ2-5, with TRBD1 identical over 7 bases. CDR3 region: CASSVTGMETQYF. CDR3 nucleotide sequence: TGCGCCAGCAGCGTGACAGGGATGGAGACCCAGTACTTC. The variable domain in full, with the rest retrieved from reference TRBV5-1 and TRBJ2-5, is KAGVTQTPRYLIKTRGQQVTLSCSPISGHRSVSWYQQTPGQGLQFLFEYFSETQRNKGNFPGRFSGRQFSNSRSEMNVSTLELGDSALYLCASSVTGMETQYFGPGTRLLVL.